This T cell receptor (beta chain) stems from a study of PD-1 blockade in mismatch repair-deficient tumors. CDR1 LGHNA and CDR2 YNFKEQ come from the germline V gene. The CDR3 is made up of 15 amino acids. The junction had 3 bases not matched to a gene; V was cut back by 0 bases and J by 4 bases. Produced via immunoSEQ multiplex PCR; TCRdb's table is partial and in-frame only. This sample has approximately 79,000 clones, with roughly 80% found just once. The sample in question was peripheral blood, obtained 44 weeks after starting pembrolizumab. The sequence came from an adult with mismatch repair-deficient cancer. The chain carries TRBV4-2 and TRBJ1-3; 7 positions match TRBD1. This CDR3 is CASSQEGQRGNTIYF. CDR3 bases: TGTGCCAGCAGCCAAGAGGGACAGAGGGGAAACACCATATATTTT.